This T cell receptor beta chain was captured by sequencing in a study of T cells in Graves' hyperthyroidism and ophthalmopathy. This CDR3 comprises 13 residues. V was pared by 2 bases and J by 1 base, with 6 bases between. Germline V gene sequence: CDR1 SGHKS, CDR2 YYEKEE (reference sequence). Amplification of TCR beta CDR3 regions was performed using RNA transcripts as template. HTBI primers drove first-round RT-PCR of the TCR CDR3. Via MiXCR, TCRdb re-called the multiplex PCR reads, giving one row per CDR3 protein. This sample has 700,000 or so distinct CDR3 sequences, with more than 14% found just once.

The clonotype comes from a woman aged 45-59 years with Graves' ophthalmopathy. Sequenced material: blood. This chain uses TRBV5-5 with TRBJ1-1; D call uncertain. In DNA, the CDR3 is TGTGCCAGCAGCTTTCTGAAGAACACTGAAGCTTTCTTT. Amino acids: CASSFLKNTEAFF.